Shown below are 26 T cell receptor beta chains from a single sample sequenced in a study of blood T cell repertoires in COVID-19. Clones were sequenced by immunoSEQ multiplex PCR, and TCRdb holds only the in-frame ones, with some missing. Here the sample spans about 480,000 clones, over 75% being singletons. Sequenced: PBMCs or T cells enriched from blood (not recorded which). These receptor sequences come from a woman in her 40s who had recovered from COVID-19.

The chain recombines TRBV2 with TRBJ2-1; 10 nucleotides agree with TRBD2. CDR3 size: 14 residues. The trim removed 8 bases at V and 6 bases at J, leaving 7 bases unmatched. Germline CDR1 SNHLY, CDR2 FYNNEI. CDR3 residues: CASRLAGARNEQFF. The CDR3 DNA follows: TGTGCCAGCCGGCTAGCGGGAGCCCGCAATGAGCAGTTCTTC.

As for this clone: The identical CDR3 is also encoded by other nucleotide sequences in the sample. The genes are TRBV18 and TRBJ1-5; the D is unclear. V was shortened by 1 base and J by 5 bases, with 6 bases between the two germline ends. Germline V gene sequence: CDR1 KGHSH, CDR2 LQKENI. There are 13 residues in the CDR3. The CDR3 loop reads CASSPQGDQPQHF. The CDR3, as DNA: TGTGCCAGCTCACCACAGGGAGATCAGCCCCAGCATTTT. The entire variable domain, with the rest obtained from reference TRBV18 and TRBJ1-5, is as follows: NAGVMQNPRHLVRRRGQEARLRCSPMKGHSHVYWYRQLPEEGLKFMVYLQKENIIDESGMPKERFSAEFPKEGPSILRIQQVVRGDSAAYFCASSPQGDQPQHFGDGTRLSIL.

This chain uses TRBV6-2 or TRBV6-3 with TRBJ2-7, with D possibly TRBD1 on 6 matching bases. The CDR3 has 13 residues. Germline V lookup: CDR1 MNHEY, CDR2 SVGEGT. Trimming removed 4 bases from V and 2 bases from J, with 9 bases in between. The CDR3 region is CASSFDRTYEQYF. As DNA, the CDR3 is TGTGCCAGCAGTTTCGACAGGACCTACGAGCAGTACTTC.

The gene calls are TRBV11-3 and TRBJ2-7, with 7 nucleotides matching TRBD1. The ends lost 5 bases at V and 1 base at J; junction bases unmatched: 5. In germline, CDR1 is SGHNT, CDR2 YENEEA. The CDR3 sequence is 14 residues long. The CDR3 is CASSAGTASYEQYF. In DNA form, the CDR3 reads TGTGCCAGCAGCGCAGGGACAGCTTCCTACGAGCAGTACTTC.

The CDR3 coding sequence is TGTGCCAGCAGCTCGACAGGGCCCCCTGAAGCTTTCTTT. This sequence encodes CASSSTGPPEAFF. V gene TRBV5-4 combines with J gene TRBJ1-1, with 7 bases that match TRBD1. Germline lookup yields CDR1 SGHNT and CDR2 YYREEE (reference sequence). Trimming took 3 bases from V and 6 from J; bases not matched to a gene: 5. The CDR3 runs to 13 residues.

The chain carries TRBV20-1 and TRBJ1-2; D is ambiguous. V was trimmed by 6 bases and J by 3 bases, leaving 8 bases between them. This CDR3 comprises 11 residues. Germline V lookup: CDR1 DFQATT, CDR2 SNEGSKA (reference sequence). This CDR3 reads CSAPTDYGYTF. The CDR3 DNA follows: TGCAGTGCACCTACAGACTATGGCTACACCTTC.

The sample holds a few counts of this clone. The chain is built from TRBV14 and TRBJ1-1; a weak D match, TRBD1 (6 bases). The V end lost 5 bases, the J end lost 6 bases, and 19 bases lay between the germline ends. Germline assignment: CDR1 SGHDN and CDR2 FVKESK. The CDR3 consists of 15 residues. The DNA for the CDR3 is TGTGCCAGCAGCTTACAGGGTAGTGGTACTGCTGAAGCTTTCTTT. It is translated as CASSLQGSGTAEAFF.

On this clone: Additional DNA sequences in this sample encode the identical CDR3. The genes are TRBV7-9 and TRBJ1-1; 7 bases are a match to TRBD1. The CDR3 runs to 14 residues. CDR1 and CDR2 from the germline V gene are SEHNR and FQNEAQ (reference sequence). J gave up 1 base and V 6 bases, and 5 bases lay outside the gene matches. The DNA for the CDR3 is TGTGCCAGCAGTTCACAGGGGACGAACACTGAAGCTTTCTTT. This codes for CASSSQGTNTEAFF. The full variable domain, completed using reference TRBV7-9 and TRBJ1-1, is DTGVSQNPRHKITKRGQNVTFRCDPISEHNRLYWYRQTLGQGPEFLTYFQNEAQLEKSRLLSDRFSAERPKGSFSTLEIQRTEQGDSAMYLCASSSQGTNTEAFFGQGTRLTVV.

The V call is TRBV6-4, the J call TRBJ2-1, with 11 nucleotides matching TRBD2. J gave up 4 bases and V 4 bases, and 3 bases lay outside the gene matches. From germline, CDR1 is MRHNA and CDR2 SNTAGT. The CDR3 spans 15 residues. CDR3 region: CASSVLAGGYNEQFF. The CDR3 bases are TGTGCCAGCAGTGTTCTAGCGGGAGGTTACAATGAGCAGTTCTTC.

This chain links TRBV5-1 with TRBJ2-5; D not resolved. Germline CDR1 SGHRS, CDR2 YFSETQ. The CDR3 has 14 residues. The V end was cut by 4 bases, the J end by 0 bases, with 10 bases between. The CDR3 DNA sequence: TGCGCCAGCAGCCGCGGCGCGTACCAAGAGACCCAGTACTTC. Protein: CASSRGAYQETQYF.

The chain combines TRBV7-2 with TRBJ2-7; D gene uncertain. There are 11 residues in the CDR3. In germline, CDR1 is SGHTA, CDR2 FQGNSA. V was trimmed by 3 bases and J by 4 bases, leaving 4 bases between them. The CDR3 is CASSFLYEQYF. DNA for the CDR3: TGTGCCAGCAGCTTTCTGTACGAGCAGTACTTC.

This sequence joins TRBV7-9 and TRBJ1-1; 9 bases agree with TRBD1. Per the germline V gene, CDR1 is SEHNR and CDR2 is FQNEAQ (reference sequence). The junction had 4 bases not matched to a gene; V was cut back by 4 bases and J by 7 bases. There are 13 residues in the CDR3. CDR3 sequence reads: CASSSQGASEAFF. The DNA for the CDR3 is TGTGCCAGCAGCTCACAGGGGGCGAGTGAAGCTTTCTTT. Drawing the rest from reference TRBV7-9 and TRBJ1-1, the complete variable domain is DTGVSQNPRHKITKRGQNVTFRCDPISEHNRLYWYRQTLGQGPEFLTYFQNEAQLEKSRLLSDRFSAERPKGSFSTLEIQRTEQGDSAMYLCASSSQGASEAFFGQGTRLTVV.

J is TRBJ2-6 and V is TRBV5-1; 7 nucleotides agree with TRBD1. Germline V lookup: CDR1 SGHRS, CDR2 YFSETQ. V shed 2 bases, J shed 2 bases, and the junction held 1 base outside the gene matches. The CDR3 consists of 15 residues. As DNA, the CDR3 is TGCGCCAGCAGCTTACAGGGGACTGGGGCCAACGTCCTGACTTTC. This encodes CASSLQGTGANVLTF. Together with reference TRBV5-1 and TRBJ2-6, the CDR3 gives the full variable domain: KAGVTQTPRYLIKTRGQQVTLSCSPISGHRSVSWYQQTPGQGLQFLFEYFSETQRNKGNFPGRFSGRQFSNSRSEMNVSTLELGDSALYLCASSLQGTGANVLTFGAGSRLTVL.

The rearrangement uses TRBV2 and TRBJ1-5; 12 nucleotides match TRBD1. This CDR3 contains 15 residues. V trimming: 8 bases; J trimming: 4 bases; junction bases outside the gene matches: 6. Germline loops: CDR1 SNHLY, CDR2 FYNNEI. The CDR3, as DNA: TGTGCCAGCGAGGGACAGGGGGCGGTAAATCAGCCCCAGCATTTT. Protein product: CASEGQGAVNQPQHF.

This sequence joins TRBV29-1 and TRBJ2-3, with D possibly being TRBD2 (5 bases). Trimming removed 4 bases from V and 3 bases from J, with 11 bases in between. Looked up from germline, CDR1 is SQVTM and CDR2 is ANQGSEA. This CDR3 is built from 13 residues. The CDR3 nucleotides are TGCAGCGTTGGGGGAGATAGGACAGATACGCAGTATTTT. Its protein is CSVGGDRTDTQYF.

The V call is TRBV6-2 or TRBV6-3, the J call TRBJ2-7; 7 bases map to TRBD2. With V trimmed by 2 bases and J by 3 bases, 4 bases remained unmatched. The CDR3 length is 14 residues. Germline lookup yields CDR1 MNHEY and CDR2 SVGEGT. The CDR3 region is CASSYGGVFYEQYF. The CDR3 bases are TGTGCCAGCAGTTACGGGGGGGTATTCTACGAGCAGTACTTC.

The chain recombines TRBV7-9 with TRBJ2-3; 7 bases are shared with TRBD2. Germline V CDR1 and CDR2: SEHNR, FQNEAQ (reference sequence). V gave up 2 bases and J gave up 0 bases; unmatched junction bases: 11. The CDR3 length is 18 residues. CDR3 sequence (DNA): TGTGCCAGCAGCTTACCTATAGCGAGTAGCGGGAGCACAGATACGCAGTATTTT. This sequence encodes CASSLPIASSGSTDTQYF.

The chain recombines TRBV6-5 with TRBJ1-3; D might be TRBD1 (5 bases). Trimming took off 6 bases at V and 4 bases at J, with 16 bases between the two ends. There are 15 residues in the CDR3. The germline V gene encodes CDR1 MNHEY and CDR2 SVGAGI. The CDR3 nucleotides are TGTGCCAGCAGCAACGGAGGGGCTCGGGGAAACACCATATATTTT. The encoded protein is CASSNGGARGNTIYF.

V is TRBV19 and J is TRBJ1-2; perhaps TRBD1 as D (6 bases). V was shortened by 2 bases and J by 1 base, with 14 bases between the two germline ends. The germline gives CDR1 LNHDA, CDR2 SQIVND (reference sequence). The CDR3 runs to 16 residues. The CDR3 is CASSINRAVVNYGYTF. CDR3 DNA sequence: TGTGCCAGTAGTATAAACAGGGCCGTCGTTAACTATGGCTACACCTTC. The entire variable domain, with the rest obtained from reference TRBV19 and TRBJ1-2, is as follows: DGGITQSPKYLFRKEGQNVTLSCEQNLNHDAMYWYRQDPGQGLRLIYYSQIVNDFQKGDIAEGYSVSREKKESFPLTVTSAQKNPTAFYLCASSINRAVVNYGYTFGSGTRLTVV.

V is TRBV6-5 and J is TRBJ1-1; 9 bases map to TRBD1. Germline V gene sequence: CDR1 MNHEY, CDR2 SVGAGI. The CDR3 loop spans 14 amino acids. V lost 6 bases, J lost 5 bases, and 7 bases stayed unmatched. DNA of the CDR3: TGTGCCAGCAGCCGGGGACAGGGAAGAACTGAAGCTTTCTTT. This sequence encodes CASSRGQGRTEAFF.

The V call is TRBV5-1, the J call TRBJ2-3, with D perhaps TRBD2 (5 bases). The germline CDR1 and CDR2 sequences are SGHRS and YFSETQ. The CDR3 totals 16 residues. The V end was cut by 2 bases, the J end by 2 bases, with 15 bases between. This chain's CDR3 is CASSFQAVRLTDTQYF. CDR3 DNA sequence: TGCGCCAGCAGCTTTCAAGCGGTTCGTCTCACAGATACGCAGTATTTT.

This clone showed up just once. The CDR3 is CASSVGGSLTDTQYF. The CDR3 DNA is TGTGCCAGCAGCGTAGGAGGGTCTCTCACAGATACGCAGTATTTT. V is TRBV9 and J is TRBJ2-3, with TRBD2 as a possible D gene (5 bases). CDR3 size: 15 residues. The V end lost 0 bases, the J end lost 2 bases, and 10 bases lay between the germline ends. Germline V gene data show CDR1 as SGDLS and CDR2 as YYNGEE. The full variable domain, with the rest looked up from reference TRBV9 and TRBJ2-3, is DSGVTQTPKHLITATGQRVTLRCSPRSGDLSVYWYQQSLDQGLQFLIQYYNGEERAKGNILERFSAQQFPDLHSELNLSSLELGDSALYFCASSVGGSLTDTQYFGPGTRLTVL.

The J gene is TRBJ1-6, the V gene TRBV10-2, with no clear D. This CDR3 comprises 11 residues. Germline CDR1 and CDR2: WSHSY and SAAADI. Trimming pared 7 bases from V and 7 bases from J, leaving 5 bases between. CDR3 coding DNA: TGCGCCAGCACCCAGAATTCACCCCTCCACTTT. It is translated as CASTQNSPLHF.

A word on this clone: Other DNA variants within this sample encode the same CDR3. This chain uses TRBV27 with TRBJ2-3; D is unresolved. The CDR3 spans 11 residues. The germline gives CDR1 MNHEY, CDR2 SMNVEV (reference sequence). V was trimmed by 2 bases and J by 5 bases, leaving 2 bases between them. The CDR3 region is CASSLRDTQYF. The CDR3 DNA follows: TGTGCCAGCAGTTTACGAGATACGCAGTATTTT.

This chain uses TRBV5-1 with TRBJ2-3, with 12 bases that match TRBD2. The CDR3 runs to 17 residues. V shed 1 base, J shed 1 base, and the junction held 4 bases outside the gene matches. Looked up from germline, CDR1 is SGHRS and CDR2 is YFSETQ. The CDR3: CASSLIRLAGGTDTQYF. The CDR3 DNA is TGCGCCAGCAGCTTGATTCGACTAGCGGGAGGCACAGATACGCAGTATTTT.

CDR3 sequence reads: CASPLRGASKNIQYF. The CDR3 DNA reads as TGTGCCAGCCCCCTAAGGGGCGCGTCCAAAAACATTCAGTACTTC. The chain joins TRBV21-1 to TRBJ2-4; the table names TRBD1, a call not compared with the DNA. TRBV21-1 is annotated as a pseudogene. The CDR3 covers 15 residues.